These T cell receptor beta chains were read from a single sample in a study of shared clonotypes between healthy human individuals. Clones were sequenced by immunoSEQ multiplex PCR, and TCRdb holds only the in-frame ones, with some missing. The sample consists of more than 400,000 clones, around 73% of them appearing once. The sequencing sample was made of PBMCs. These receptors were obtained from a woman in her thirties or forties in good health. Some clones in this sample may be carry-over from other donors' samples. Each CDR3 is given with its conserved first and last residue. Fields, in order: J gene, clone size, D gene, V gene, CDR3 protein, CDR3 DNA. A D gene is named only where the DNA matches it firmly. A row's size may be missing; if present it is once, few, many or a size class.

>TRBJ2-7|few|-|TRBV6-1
CASNGWGDSYEQYF
TGTGCCAGCAACGGGTGGGGCGACTCCTACGAGCAGTACTTC
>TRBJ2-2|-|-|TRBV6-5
CASRFLDTGELFF
TGTGCCAGCCGATTCCTTGACACCGGGGAGCTGTTTTTT
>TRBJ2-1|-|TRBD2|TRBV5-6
CASSLGIAGGPYNEQFF
TGTGCCAGCAGCTTGGGTATCGCGGGAGGGCCCTACAATGAGCAGTTCTTC
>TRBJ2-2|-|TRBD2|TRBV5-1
CASSLAPGGTPGELFF
TGCGCCAGCAGCTTGGCCCCGGGAGGGACTCCCGGGGAGCTGTTTTTT
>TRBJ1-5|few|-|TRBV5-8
CASSFYPAGRRGQPQHF
TGTGCCAGCAGCTTTTACCCCGCAGGGCGCCGGGGACAGCCCCAGCATTTT
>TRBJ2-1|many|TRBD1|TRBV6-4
CASSVAAGGNNEQFF
TGTGCCAGCAGTGTAGCGGCAGGGGGCAACAATGAGCAGTTCTTC
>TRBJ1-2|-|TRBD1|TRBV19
CASSKGQGYYGYTF
TGTGCCAGTAGTAAGGGACAGGGGTACTATGGCTACACCTTC
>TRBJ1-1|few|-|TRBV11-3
CASSQGRNTEAFF
TGTGCCAGCAGCCAGGGGAGGAACACTGAAGCTTTCTTT
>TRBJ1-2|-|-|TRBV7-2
CASSLDSLYGYTF
TGTGCCAGCAGCTTGGACAGCCTCTATGGCTACACCTTC
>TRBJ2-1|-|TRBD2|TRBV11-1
CASSVALARGNEQFF
TGTGCCAGCAGCGTAGCACTAGCGAGGGGAAATGAGCAGTTCTTC
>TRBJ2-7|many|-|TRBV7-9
CASSSVRFYEQYF
TGTGCCAGCAGCTCTGTACGATTCTACGAGCAGTACTTC
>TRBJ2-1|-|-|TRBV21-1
CASSKEAGGTEQFF
TGTGCCAGCAGCAAAGAGGCAGGGGGCACTGAGCAGTTCTTC
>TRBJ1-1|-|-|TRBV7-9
CASSLARRDTEAFF
TGTGCCAGCAGCTTAGCCCGGCGGGACACTGAAGCTTTCTTT
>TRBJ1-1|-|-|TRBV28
CASRLRTLNTEAFF
TGTGCCAGCAGACTCCGAACCTTGAACACTGAAGCTTTCTTT
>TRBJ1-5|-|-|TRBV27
CASSFLNQPQHF
TGTGCCAGCAGTTTCCTTAATCAGCCCCAGCATTTT
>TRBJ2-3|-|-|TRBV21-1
CASLPPGPEFSTDTQYF
TGTGCCAGCCTGCCGCCGGGCCCGGAGTTTAGCACAGATACGCAGTATTTT
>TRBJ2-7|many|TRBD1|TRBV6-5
CASSYRDRGGYEQYF
TGTGCCAGCAGTTACCGGGACAGGGGGGGGTACGAGCAGTACTTC
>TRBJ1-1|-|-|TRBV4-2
CASSQVRGSEAFF
TGTGCCAGCAGCCAAGTCCGTGGGTCTGAAGCTTTCTTT
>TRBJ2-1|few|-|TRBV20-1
CSAGRDLQFF
TGCAGTGCTGGCCGGGACCTGCAGTTCTTC
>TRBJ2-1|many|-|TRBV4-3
CASSQDIGKLPKLNEQFF
TGCGCCAGCAGCCAAGATATCGGTAAACTTCCCAAACTCAATGAGCAGTTCTTC
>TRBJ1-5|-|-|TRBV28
CASSPTGQPQHF
TGTGCCAGCAGCCCAACTGGTCAGCCCCAGCATTTT
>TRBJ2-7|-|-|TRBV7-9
CASSHRDFTYEQYF
TGTGCCAGCAGCCACCGGGACTTCACCTACGAGCAGTACTTC
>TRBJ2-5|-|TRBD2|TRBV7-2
CASSLGRLAGGTETQYF
TGTGCCAGCAGCTTAGGGCGGCTAGCGGGAGGGACAGAGACCCAGTACTTC
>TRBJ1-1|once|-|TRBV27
CASSPRGGMNTEAFF
TGTGCCAGCAGTCCTCGCGGGGGTATGAACACTGAAGCTTTCTTT
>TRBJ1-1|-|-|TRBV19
CASSKTGRLEAFF
TGTGCCAGTAGTAAGACAGGCAGGTTGGAAGCTTTCTTT
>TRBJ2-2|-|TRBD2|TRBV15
CATSRGLAGSLGAGELFF
TGTGCCACCAGCAGGGGACTAGCGGGCTCCTTGGGGGCCGGGGAGCTGTTTTTT
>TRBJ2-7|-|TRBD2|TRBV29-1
CSVGVSGSYEQYF
TGCAGCGTTGGGGTTAGCGGGAGTTACGAGCAGTACTTC
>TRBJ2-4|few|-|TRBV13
CASSLFQGANIQYF
TGTGCCAGCAGCTTATTTCAGGGCGCTAACATTCAGTACTTC
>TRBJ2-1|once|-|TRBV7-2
CASSLDWNEQFF
TGTGCCAGCAGCTTGGACTGGAATGAGCAGTTCTTC
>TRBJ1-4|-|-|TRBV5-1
CASSPEGAPSRLFF
TGCGCCAGCAGCCCGGAAGGGGCCCCAAGCAGACTGTTTTTT
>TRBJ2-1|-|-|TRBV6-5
CASSKERRGNEQFF
TGTGCCAGCAGCAAAGAGCGGCGGGGTAATGAGCAGTTCTTC
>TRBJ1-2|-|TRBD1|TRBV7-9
CASTRTGFGNYGYTF
TGTGCCAGCACCCGGACAGGGTTCGGGAACTATGGCTACACCTTC
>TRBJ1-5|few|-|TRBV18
CASSLRQKDQPQHF
TGTGCCAGCTCACTTAGGCAGAAAGATCAGCCCCAGCATTTT
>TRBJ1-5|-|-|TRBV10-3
CAISDKDNQPQHF
TGTGCCATCAGTGACAAGGACAATCAGCCCCAGCATTTT
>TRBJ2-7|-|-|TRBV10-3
CAISGPQREQYF
TGTGCCATCAGTGGTCCCCAGCGGGAGCAGTACTTC